These 23 T cell receptor beta chains were all obtained from the same sample, sequenced in a study of somatic mutations in cytotoxic T cells in rheumatoid arthritis. Assay used: immunoSEQ multiplex PCR; TCRdb lists only in-frame clones, some missing. The table has thousands of clones, 60% to 80% seen once. The material sequenced was CD8+ T cells sorted from blood. The receptors shown here come from a woman in her fifties or sixties in good health.

This clone was observed once. As DNA, the CDR3 is TGTGCCAGCAGCCTTGAGGGGGTTATGAACACTGAAGCTTTCTTT. Translated, it gives CASSLEGVMNTEAFF. V usage is TRBV7-9 and J usage is TRBJ1-1, with a weak D call TRBD1 (6 bases). This CDR3 contains 15 residues. In germline, CDR1 is SEHNR, CDR2 FQNEAQ (reference sequence). Deletions cut 5 bases from V and 0 bases from J, with 13 bases between.

The CDR3 is CASSLVGGHPYEQYF. The DNA for the CDR3 is TGTGCCAGCAGCTTAGTTGGGGGACACCCCTACGAGCAGTACTTC. The rearrangement joins TRBV7-9 to TRBJ2-7, with D possibly matching TRBD1 (6 bases). Germline loops: CDR1 SEHNR, CDR2 FQNEAQ (reference sequence). With 1 base removed from V and 2 bases from J, the gap between germline ends came to 12 bases. The CDR3 contains 15 residues.

The rearrangement links TRBV7-9 to TRBJ2-2; tentative D call: TRBD1 (5 bases). The CDR3 sequence is 14 residues long. Germline loops: CDR1 SEHNR, CDR2 FQNEAQ (reference sequence). With 5 bases removed from V and 4 bases from J, the gap between germline ends came to 11 bases. The CDR3 sequence: CASSTQDRTGELFF. The CDR3 DNA is TGTGCCAGCAGCACACAGGATCGCACCGGGGAGCTGTTTTTT.

The gene calls are TRBV6-5 and TRBJ2-7; D remains unclear. Germline V lookup: CDR1 MNHEY, CDR2 SVGAGI. V was shortened by 8 bases and J by 2 bases, with 13 bases between the two germline ends. This CDR3 spans 13 amino acids. Here the CDR3 reads CASSTAETYEQYF. The CDR3 bases are TGTGCCAGCTCTACAGCTGAAACCTACGAGCAGTACTTC.

V is TRBV7-9 and J is TRBJ2-5; 8 nucleotides align to TRBD1. Germline V gene sequence: CDR1 SEHNR, CDR2 FQNEAQ (reference sequence). CDR3 size: 15 residues. J lost 2 bases, V lost 5 bases, and 7 bases had no gene match. CDR3 sequence (DNA): TGTGCCAGCAGCCCCGGACAGGGTAATCAAGAGACCCAGTACTTC. It codes for CASSPGQGNQETQYF. The full variable domain, with the rest looked up from reference TRBV7-9 and TRBJ2-5, is DTGVSQNPRHKITKRGQNVTFRCDPISEHNRLYWYRQTLGQGPEFLTYFQNEAQLEKSRLLSDRFSAERPKGSFSTLEIQRTEQGDSAMYLCASSPGQGNQETQYFGPGTRLLVL.

This chain joins TRBV27 and TRBJ1-4; D remains ambiguous. Germline CDR1 is MNHEY and CDR2 is SMNVEV (reference sequence). V was shortened by 6 bases and J by 7 bases, with 18 bases between the two germline ends. The CDR3 contains 15 residues. The CDR3 is CASRSTGLVGEKLFF. In DNA, the CDR3 is TGTGCCAGCAGATCTACGGGTCTCGTCGGTGAAAAACTGTTTTTT.

This clone was seen more than once but under ten times. The rearrangement links TRBV5-4 to TRBJ1-2, with D possibly being TRBD1 (6 bases). Germline assignment: CDR1 SGHNT and CDR2 YYREEE (reference sequence). The V and J ends lost 4 bases and 6 bases respectively, with 13 bases between them. The CDR3 loop spans 13 amino acids. The CDR3 loop is CASSRTGFDGYTF. CDR3 in DNA: TGTGCCAGCAGCCGAACAGGGTTCGATGGCTACACCTTC. The full variable domain, rest sourced from reference TRBV5-4 and TRBJ1-2, is ETGVTQSPTHLIKTRGQQVTLRCSSQSGHNTVSWYQQALGQGPQFIFQYYREEENGRGNFPPRFSGLQFPNYSSELNVNALELDDSALYLCASSRTGFDGYTFGSGTRLTVV.

This clone occurred a few times. This sequence joins TRBV9 and TRBJ2-2; 10 positions match TRBD2. The germline V gene encodes CDR1 SGDLS and CDR2 YYNGEE. The CDR3 runs 14 residues. The trim removed 4 bases at V and 4 bases at J, leaving 1 base unmatched. Here the CDR3 reads CASSSGGATGELFF. CDR3 coding DNA: TGTGCCAGCAGCAGCGGGGGGGCCACCGGGGAGCTGTTTTTT.

This chain joins TRBV5-4 and TRBJ2-1; D is possibly TRBD2 (6 bases). Per the germline V gene, CDR1 is SGHNT and CDR2 is YYREEE (reference sequence). Deletions cut 5 bases from V and 7 bases from J, with 10 bases between. The CDR3 has 12 residues. The chain's CDR3 is CASRGGDNEQFF. The CDR3 DNA sequence: TGTGCCAGCAGGGGCGGGGATAATGAGCAGTTCTTC.

This chain links TRBV5-6 with TRBJ2-1, with 9 positions matching TRBD1. Germline V lookup: CDR1 SGHDT, CDR2 YYEEEE. The CDR3 contains 14 residues. The V gene end was trimmed by 3 bases and the J gene end by 4 bases; junction bases not matched to a gene: 2. CDR3 DNA sequence: TGTGCCAGCAGCTGGGACAGGGCTTACAATGAGCAGTTCTTC. Its protein is CASSWDRAYNEQFF.

The rearrangement joins TRBV28 to TRBJ2-7; a possible D gene is TRBD2 (5 bases). The CDR3 extends over 14 amino acids. Germline-derived CDR1 and CDR2 are MDHEN and SYDVKM. Trimming took 3 bases from V and 3 from J, leaving 12 bases between them. The CDR3 here is CASSFGTDYYEQYF. The CDR3 nucleotides are TGTGCCAGCAGTTTCGGAACAGACTACTACGAGCAGTACTTC.

J is TRBJ2-5 and V is TRBV4-1; 12 bases align to TRBD2. Unmatched junction bases numbered 3, after V lost 5 bases and J lost 2 bases. The CDR3 sequence is 15 residues long. Germline lookup yields CDR1 MGHRA and CDR2 YSYEKL. Here the CDR3 reads CASSYGTSGQETQYF. CDR3 coding DNA: TGCGCCAGCAGCTACGGGACTAGCGGGCAAGAGACCCAGTACTTC.

The chain joins TRBV6-4 to TRBJ2-1; D gene unclear. V lost 5 bases, J lost 0 bases, and 8 bases lay in between. This CDR3 region has 14 residues. Looked up from germline, CDR1 is MRHNA and CDR2 is SNTAGT. Written as DNA, the CDR3 is TGTGCCAGCAGTTCCTCAGACTCCTACAATGAGCAGTTCTTC. This gives the protein CASSSSDSYNEQFF.

The rearrangement uses TRBV27 and TRBJ1-1, with D tentatively TRBD1 (6 bases). The CDR3 spans 14 residues. V was shortened by 2 bases and J by 3 bases, with 10 bases between the two germline ends. Germline lookup yields CDR1 MNHEY and CDR2 SMNVEV (reference sequence). CDR3 protein: CASSLGGADTEAFF. The CDR3 coding sequence is TGTGCCAGCAGTTTAGGGGGGGCGGACACTGAAGCTTTCTTT.

The chain joins TRBV5-1 to TRBJ2-7, with 8 bases that match TRBD1. The J segment lost 2 bases and the V segment lost 3 bases, leaving 1 base of the junction unmatched. The germline V gene encodes CDR1 SGHRS and CDR2 YFSETQ. This CDR3 region has 13 residues. The CDR3: CASSWDRPYEQYF. The CDR3 DNA sequence: TGCGCCAGCAGCTGGGACAGGCCCTACGAGCAGTACTTC.

V gene TRBV29-1 combines with J gene TRBJ1-1; D might be TRBD1 (5 bases). Trimming pared 6 bases from V and 5 bases from J, leaving 16 bases between. Germline V gene sequence: CDR1 SQVTM, CDR2 ANQGSEA. The CDR3 is made up of 13 amino acids. CDR3 sequence: CSVPGPSGTEAFF. CDR3 bases: TGCAGCGTGCCTGGCCCCTCAGGGACTGAAGCTTTCTTT.

V usage is TRBV6-1 and J usage is TRBJ2-4; 8 nucleotides match TRBD2. The CDR3 covers 19 residues. V lost 1 base and J lost 2; bases outside the gene matches: 13. The germline V gene has CDR1 MNHNS and CDR2 SASEGT. CDR3 nucleotide sequence: TGTGCCAGCAGTGAAGTACCAGCGGGGGTTGTGGGAACCAAAAACATTCAGTACTTC. It yields the protein CASSEVPAGVVGTKNIQYF.

This chain links TRBV7-2 with TRBJ2-7; D is unclear. Germline lookup yields CDR1 SGHTA and CDR2 FQGNSA. CDR3 length equals 16 residues. V was shortened by 5 bases and J by 0 bases, with 17 bases between the two germline ends. The CDR3 nucleotides are TGTGCCAGCAGCCCCCTAGTTATCCGGAACTCCTACGAGCAGTACTTC. Its translation: CASSPLVIRNSYEQYF.

The chain is built from TRBV28 and TRBJ1-1; D remains unclear. Trimming took 3 bases from V and 8 from J, leaving 13 bases between them. The germline gives CDR1 MDHEN, CDR2 SYDVKM. The CDR3 is made up of 13 amino acids. CDR3 nucleotides: TGTGCCAGCAGTTTGAGCAGCGGCCCCGAAGCTTTCTTT. It codes for CASSLSSGPEAFF.

The CDR3 loop is CASSPGAGSGYEQYF. DNA for the CDR3: TGTGCCAGCAGCCCTGGGGCGGGGAGTGGCTACGAGCAGTACTTC. The gene calls are TRBV7-6 and TRBJ2-5, with D maybe TRBD2 (6 bases). The DNA end lines up better with TRBJ2-7; the J call may be wrong. Per germline, CDR1 SGHVS and CDR2 FNYEAQ. CDR3 length: 15 residues.

This chain links TRBV11-2 with TRBJ2-7; tentatively, D is TRBD1 (6 bases). This CDR3 contains 13 residues. The germline V and J ends were trimmed by 4 bases and 6 bases, with 13 bases remaining between them. The V gene's germline CDR1 is SGHAT and CDR2 FQNNGV. The CDR3 is CASSSRSGAEQYF. As DNA, the CDR3 is TGTGCCAGCAGCTCCCGTTCAGGGGCCGAGCAGTACTTC.

This clone was observed a handful of times. The CDR3 nucleotides read TGCAGCGTTGAAGACGGGACAGCCACTAACTATGGCTACACCTTC. Translated: CSVEDGTATNYGYTF. The chain is built from TRBV29-1 and TRBJ1-2, with 7 nucleotides matching TRBD1. Germline loops: CDR1 SQVTM, CDR2 ANQGSEA. V shed 0 bases, J shed 0 bases, and the junction held 4 bases outside the gene matches. The CDR3 consists of 15 residues.

The gene calls are TRBV4-3 and TRBJ2-2, with a weak D call TRBD2 (6 bases). The CDR3 totals 14 residues. The germline gives CDR1 LGHNA, CDR2 YSLEER. Trimming took off 0 bases at V and 5 bases at J, with 7 bases between the two ends. In DNA, the CDR3 is TGCGCCAGCAGCCAAGATAGCGGAACCGGGGAGCTGTTTTTT. Encoded protein: CASSQDSGTGELFF.